The 4 T cell receptor beta chains reported below all come from one sample, sequenced in a study of PD-L1 blockade in urothelial cancer. Time point defined: pretreatment peripheral blood. TCRdb's copy holds only in-frame clones and misses some; the assay was immunoSEQ multiplex PCR. The sample has about 50,000 clones; around 80% are singletons. The sequenced sample was PBMCs, obtained around atezolizumab (anti-PD-L1) treatment. Every receptor here comes from a man between 65 and 85 years old with urothelial cancer.

The CDR3 nucleotides are TGCAGCGTTGAAGATACAGGGATGGGAGAGACCCAGTACTTC. It yields the protein CSVEDTGMGETQYF. This chain uses TRBV29-1 with TRBJ2-5, with D possibly being TRBD1 (6 bases). Trimming removed 0 bases at V and 4 bases at J, with 12 bases between. Germline V CDR1 and CDR2: SQVTM, ANQGSEA. This CDR3 is 14 amino acids long. The full variable domain, in which reference TRBV29-1 and TRBJ2-5 provide the parts outside the CDR3, is SAVISQKPSRDICQRGTSLTIQCQVDSQVTMMFWYRQQPGQSLTLIATANQGSEATYESGFVIDKFPISRPNLTFSTLTVSNMSPEDSSIYLCSVEDTGMGETQYFGPGTRLLVL.

V usage is TRBV5-5 and J usage is TRBJ1-4, with 8 bases that match TRBD1. This CDR3 spans 15 amino acids. Per the germline V gene, CDR1 is SGHKS and CDR2 is YYEKEE (reference sequence). V gave up 3 bases and J gave up 3 bases; unmatched junction bases: 4. The CDR3 region has the DNA TGTGCCAGCAGCTGGGGGACAGGAGCTAATGAAAAACTGTTTTTT. Its protein product is CASSWGTGANEKLFF.

V usage is TRBV7-3 and J usage is TRBJ2-7; TRBD2 aligns across 11 bases. CDR3 length: 16 amino acids. Losses at the gene ends were 2 bases for V and 0 bases for J; bases not matched to a gene: 3. Germline V gene data show CDR1 as SGHTA and CDR2 as FQGTGA. The CDR3: CASSLEGTSGSYEQYF. CDR3 DNA sequence: TGTGCCAGCAGCTTAGAAGGGACTAGCGGCTCCTACGAGCAGTACTTC. Drawing the rest from reference TRBV7-3 and TRBJ2-7, the complete variable domain is GAGVSQTPSNKVTEKGKYVELRCDPISGHTALYWYRQSLGQGPEFLIYFQGTGAADDSGLPNDRFFAVRPEGSVSTLKIQRTERGDSAVYLCASSLEGTSGSYEQYFGPGTRLTVT.

The chain recombines TRBV7-8 with TRBJ1-2; 9 bases map to TRBD1. The CDR3 has 15 amino acids. V was clipped by 5 bases and J by 8 bases; unmatched bases: 12. Germline CDR1 and CDR2: SGHVS and FQNEAQ. CDR3 sequence: CASSRLLTGGGGYTF. Here the CDR3 DNA reads TGTGCCAGCAGCCGACTGCTTACAGGGGGCGGAGGCTACACCTTC.